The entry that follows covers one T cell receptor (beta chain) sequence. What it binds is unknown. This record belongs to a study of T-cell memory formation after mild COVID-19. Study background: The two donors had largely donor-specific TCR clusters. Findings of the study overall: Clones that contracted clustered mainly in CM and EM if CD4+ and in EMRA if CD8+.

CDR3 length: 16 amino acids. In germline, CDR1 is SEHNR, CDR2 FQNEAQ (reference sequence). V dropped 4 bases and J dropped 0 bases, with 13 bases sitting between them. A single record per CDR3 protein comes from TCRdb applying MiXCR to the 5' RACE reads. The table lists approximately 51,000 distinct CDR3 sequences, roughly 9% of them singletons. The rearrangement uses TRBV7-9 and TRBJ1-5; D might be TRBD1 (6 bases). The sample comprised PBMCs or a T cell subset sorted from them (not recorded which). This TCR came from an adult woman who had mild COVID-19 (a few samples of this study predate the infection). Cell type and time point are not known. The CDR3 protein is CASSSEGGGSNQPQHF. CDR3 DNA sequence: TGTGCCAGCAGCTCGGAGGGGGGTGGTAGCAATCAGCCCCAGCATTTT. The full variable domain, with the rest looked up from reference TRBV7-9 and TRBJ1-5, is DTGVSQNPRHKITKRGQNVTFRCDPISEHNRLYWYRQTLGQGPEFLTYFQNEAQLEKSRLLSDRFSAERPKGSFSTLEIQRTEQGDSAMYLCASSSEGGGSNQPQHFGDGTRLSIL.